The 8 T cell receptor beta chains presented below share a single source sample, sequenced in a study of T cells after yellow fever vaccination. A single record per CDR3 protein comes from TCRdb applying MiXCR to the 5' RACE reads. The sample carries about 350,000 distinct CDR3 sequences, roughly 7.5% recorded once. The sample in question was PBMCs, obtained around 45 days after the first yellow fever vaccination. These receptors were obtained from a man younger than 35 who received the YFV17D yellow fever vaccine.

The V and J genes are TRBV20-1 and TRBJ2-5; 7 bases match TRBD1. The CDR3 loop spans 13 amino acids. Germline V gene sequence: CDR1 DFQATT, CDR2 SNEGSKA (reference sequence). Unmatched junction bases numbered 15, after V lost 4 bases and J lost 13 bases. CDR3 sequence reads: CSANPRYAGTAYF. DNA for the CDR3: TGCAGTGCTAACCCTCGATACGCCGGGACAGCGTACTTC.

DNA of the CDR3: TGTGCCAGCAGTGACACAGGGGTGGAGGATACGCAGTATTTT. This gives the protein CASSDTGVEDTQYF. V gene TRBV2 combines with J gene TRBJ2-3; 7 positions agree with TRBD1. The germline V gene has CDR1 SNHLY and CDR2 FYNNEI. J lost 6 bases, V lost 3 bases, and 6 bases had no gene match. CDR3 length equals 14 residues.

The sample holds a few counts of this clonotype. J is TRBJ2-3 and V is TRBV7-3; 10 bases line up with TRBD1. In germline, CDR1 is SGHTA, CDR2 FQGTGA. Unmatched junction bases numbered 5, after V lost 5 bases and J lost 3 bases. The CDR3 totals 15 residues. CDR3 DNA: TGTGCCAGCAGCAGGACGGGACAGGGGACAGATACGCAGTATTTT. This sequence encodes CASSRTGQGTDTQYF.

This clonotype has more than one count but fewer than ten. The chain employs TRBV6-2 or TRBV6-3 and TRBJ2-7, with D uncertain. Germline CDR1 and CDR2: MNHEY and SVGEGT. This CDR3 has 15 residues. V gave up 2 bases and J gave up 3 bases, with 14 bases separating them. This chain's CDR3 is CASSYGSRSDYEQYF. The CDR3 bases are TGTGCCAGCAGTTACGGAAGTCGTTCGGACTACGAGCAGTACTTC.

The chain uses TRBV18 and TRBJ2-6; TRBD1 matches 10 bases. The CDR3 contains 18 residues. V was clipped by 5 bases and J by 0 bases; unmatched bases: 7. Germline V gene sequence: CDR1 KGHSH, CDR2 LQKENI. The CDR3 is CASSSRTGGGSGANVLTF. The CDR3, as DNA: TGTGCCAGCTCATCTCGGACAGGGGGAGGCTCTGGGGCCAACGTCCTGACTTTC.

The chain carries TRBV4-2 and TRBJ1-1; D may be TRBD1 (5 bases). This CDR3 is built from 14 residues. V was pared by 4 bases and J by 4 bases, with 13 bases between. Germline assignment: CDR1 LGHNA and CDR2 YNFKEQ. This CDR3 is CASSPEGRGTEAFF. The CDR3 nucleotides read TGTGCCAGCAGCCCCGAGGGGCGAGGCACTGAAGCTTTCTTT.

The chain carries TRBV9 and TRBJ1-1; D unresolved. The CDR3 has 17 residues. The V end was cut by 4 bases, the J end by 0 bases, with 19 bases between. Germline CDR1 SGDLS, CDR2 YYNGEE. DNA for the CDR3: TGTGCCAGCAGCTCCATAGAGGGTCGGATTATGAACACTGAAGCTTTCTTT. Amino acid sequence: CASSSIEGRIMNTEAFF.

This clonotype was seen a handful of times. The chain combines TRBV12-3 or TRBV12-4 with TRBJ1-1, with D perhaps matching TRBD1 (6 bases). This CDR3 has 12 residues. V was pared by 10 bases and J by 2 bases, with 11 bases between. CDR3 loop: CATRRGNTEAFF. CDR3 nucleotide sequence: TGTGCCACACGCAGGGGCAACACTGAAGCTTTCTTT.